This TCR beta chain was retrieved from a study of radiation and T cells in renal cell carcinoma. This CDR3 is 20 amino acids long. Noted time point: baseline pretreatment blood. This sample's treatment: 15 Gy SBRT to primary tumor, nephrectomy 4 weeks later. Repertoires were generated with immunoSEQ multiplex PCR, while TCRdb's copy carries only in-frame clones and drops some. The table records 110,000 to 150,000 clones, approximately 91% of them present only once. The TCR was taken from a woman aged 45-65 years with renal cell carcinoma. The genes are TRBV21-1 and TRBJ1-1. TRBV21-1 is shown as a pseudogene. The sequencing here drew on blood, taken from a patient whose treatment included radiotherapy and nephrectomy. CDR3: CASSKEFVKRGRGLNTEAFF. In DNA form, the CDR3 reads TGTGCCAGCAGCAAAGAATTTGTTAAGAGGGGGCGGGGGTTGAACACTGAAGCTTTCTTT.